Below, 32 T cell receptor beta chains from the same sample are listed, as sequenced in a study of T-cell memory formation after mild COVID-19. MiXCR was run by TCRdb on the 5' RACE reads, yielding one entry per CDR3 protein. The table records about 170,000 distinct CDR3 sequences, 10% to 15% of them present only once. Sequenced: PBMCs or a T cell subset sorted from them (not recorded which). These receptors were collected from a man between 18 and 29 years old who had mild COVID-19 (a few samples of this study predate the infection). Cell type and time point are not known.

There are a few counts of this clonotype. The rearrangement links TRBV20-1 to TRBJ2-5, with D uncertain. The germline V gene encodes CDR1 DFQATT and CDR2 SNEGSKA (reference sequence). The CDR3 runs to 14 residues. Trimming pared 0 bases from V and 1 base from J, leaving 9 bases between. In nucleotides, the CDR3 is TGCAGTGCTAGAGATCTGCGGACCCAAGAGACCCAGTACTTC. Protein product: CSARDLRTQETQYF.

The V call is TRBV5-4, the J call TRBJ1-2; weak D call: TRBD1 (5 bases). Germline-derived CDR1 and CDR2 are SGHNT and YYREEE (reference sequence). CDR3 length equals 15 residues. V dropped 4 bases and J dropped 4 bases, with 17 bases sitting between them. The CDR3 sequence is CASSPDRTLFYGYTF. The CDR3 coding sequence is TGTGCCAGCAGCCCGGACCGGACACTTTTCTATGGCTACACCTTC. Looking up the rest from reference TRBV5-4 and TRBJ1-2 gives the full variable domain: ETGVTQSPTHLIKTRGQQVTLRCSSQSGHNTVSWYQQALGQGPQFIFQYYREEENGRGNFPPRFSGLQFPNYSSELNVNALELDDSALYLCASSPDRTLFYGYTFGSGTRLTVV.

The table lists this clonotype with many counts. The chain links TRBV11-2 to TRBJ2-1; 8 bases align to TRBD2. Losses at the gene ends were 5 bases for V and 7 bases for J; bases not matched to a gene: 4. Germline V gene data show CDR1 as SGHAT and CDR2 as FQNNGV. The CDR3 runs 13 residues. The CDR3 DNA reads TGTGCCAGCAGCCCGACTAGCGTGAATGAGCAGTTCTTC. Protein: CASSPTSVNEQFF.

The V and J genes are TRBV6-1 and TRBJ2-7; D gene unclear. Germline V lookup: CDR1 MNHNS, CDR2 SASEGT. The CDR3 is 12 amino acids. With 10 bases removed from V and 0 bases from J, the gap between germline ends came to 10 bases. For the CDR3, the DNA is TGTGCCACCTCGGCCGTCTCCTACGAGCAGTACGTC. Protein product: CATSAVSYEQYV.

This clonotype was detected only a few times. The chain joins TRBV7-9 to TRBJ1-1, with D perhaps TRBD1 (5 bases). Germline V gene sequence: CDR1 SEHNR, CDR2 FQNEAQ (reference sequence). Trimming took off 7 bases at V and 4 bases at J, with 16 bases between the two ends. The CDR3 runs 14 residues. The CDR3 here is CASTLTMGGTEAFF. CDR3 nucleotide sequence: TGTGCCAGCACCTTGACAATGGGGGGCACTGAAGCTTTCTTT. Full variable domain (rest looked up from reference TRBV7-9 and TRBJ1-1): DTGVSQNPRHKITKRGQNVTFRCDPISEHNRLYWYRQTLGQGPEFLTYFQNEAQLEKSRLLSDRFSAERPKGSFSTLEIQRTEQGDSAMYLCASTLTMGGTEAFFGQGTRLTVV.

In its sample, this clonotype was seen a few times. The chain uses TRBV4-1 and TRBJ1-1, with 9 bases identical to TRBD1. J gave up 4 bases and V 3 bases, and 21 bases lay outside the gene matches. CDR3 length equals 20 residues. The germline V gene has CDR1 MGHRA and CDR2 YSYEKL. The CDR3 sequence is CASSQLPLIDRGVSGTEAFF. The CDR3 DNA sequence: TGCGCCAGCAGCCAGCTTCCTTTAATAGACAGGGGGGTCTCCGGCACTGAAGCTTTCTTT.

A few counts support this clonotype. V and J are TRBV6-5 and TRBJ1-1, with TRBD1 matching 10 bases. Losses at the gene ends were 0 bases for V and 8 bases for J; bases not matched to a gene: 3. The CDR3 spans 14 residues. In germline, CDR1 is MNHEY, CDR2 SVGAGI. The CDR3 loop reads CASSYSRQGAEAFF. CDR3 coding DNA: TGTGCCAGCAGTTACTCGAGACAGGGGGCCGAAGCTTTCTTT.

The chain carries TRBV4-1 and TRBJ2-3; tentatively, D is TRBD2 (6 bases). V was trimmed by 0 bases and J by 2 bases, leaving 12 bases between them. CDR1 MGHRA and CDR2 YSYEKL come from the germline V gene. CDR3 length: 16 amino acids. The CDR3 protein is CASSQDTRRDTDTQYF. CDR3 nucleotide sequence: TGCGCCAGCAGCCAAGATACTAGGAGGGACACAGATACGCAGTATTTT.

The chain combines TRBV5-1 with TRBJ2-2; D is possibly TRBD1 or TRBD2 (6 bases each). CDR1 and CDR2 (germline): SGHRS, YFSETQ. Trimming shortened V by 6 bases and J by 6 bases, and 12 bases separated the two germline ends. CDR3 length: 13 amino acids. This chain's CDR3 is CASKEGDAGELFF. The CDR3 region has the DNA TGCGCCAGCAAGGAGGGGGACGCCGGGGAGCTGTTTTTT.

This clonotype was detected ten times or more. The chain has TRBV2 and TRBJ1-1; the D is unclear. From germline, CDR1 is SNHLY and CDR2 FYNNEI. The CDR3 covers 13 residues. V lost 6 bases and J lost 1, with 9 bases in between. Here the CDR3 DNA reads TGTGCCAGCAGGGATAGGGAGAACACTGAAGCTTTCTTT. Its translation: CASRDRENTEAFF.

The genes are TRBV4-3 and TRBJ1-6; 9 nucleotides line up with TRBD1. The junction had 3 bases not matched to a gene; V was cut back by 3 bases and J by 0 bases. Germline V gene lookup returns CDR1 LGHNA and CDR2 YSLEER. This CDR3 has 17 amino acids. The CDR3 region is CASSQGTGSSYNSPLHF. DNA for the CDR3: TGCGCCAGCAGCCAGGGGACAGGGAGCTCCTATAATTCACCCCTCCACTTT.

This clonotype was seen just once. The CDR3 nucleotides read TGTGCCAGCAGACTACCGGGACAGGCTAACTATGGCTACACCTTC. This encodes CASRLPGQANYGYTF. J is TRBJ1-2 and V is TRBV11-2, with 8 bases aligning to TRBD1. The V gene end was trimmed by 6 bases and the J gene end by 0 bases; junction bases not matched to a gene: 6. Germline V gene data show CDR1 as SGHAT and CDR2 as FQNNGV. The CDR3 is 15 amino acids.

This clonotype came up a few times. V is TRBV19 and J is TRBJ1-5, with 12 bases lining up with TRBD1. J gave up 1 base and V 5 bases, and 9 bases lay outside the gene matches. Germline V gene sequence: CDR1 LNHDA, CDR2 SQIVND (reference sequence). CDR3 length equals 18 residues. The CDR3 loop reads CASSPGTGGHWSNQPQHF. CDR3 DNA sequence: TGTGCCAGTAGTCCCGGGACAGGGGGCCATTGGAGCAATCAGCCCCAGCATTTT.

This clonotype was recorded a few times. This chain joins TRBV5-1 and TRBJ2-6, with TRBD1 as a possible D gene (5 bases). The germline V gene encodes CDR1 SGHRS and CDR2 YFSETQ. Trimming took off 6 bases at V and 10 bases at J, with 17 bases between the two ends. The CDR3 spans 14 residues. The chain's CDR3 is CASTLMGQGNVLTF. CDR3 sequence (DNA): TGCGCCAGCACCCTGATGGGGCAAGGGAACGTCCTGACTTTC.

This clonotype was seen a few times. CDR3 protein: CASGATSGGPGDTQYF. The CDR3 DNA follows: TGTGCCAGCGGGGCCACTAGCGGGGGCCCCGGAGATACGCAGTATTTT. This chain links TRBV2 with TRBJ2-3; the match to TRBD2 covers 11 bases. Germline values: CDR1 SNHLY, CDR2 FYNNEI. There are 16 residues in the CDR3. The ends lost 8 bases at V and 5 bases at J; junction bases unmatched: 12.

This clonotype has only a few counts. The chain is built from TRBV20-1 and TRBJ2-5; D gene ambiguous. V was pared by 1 base and J by 5 bases, with 11 bases between. This CDR3 contains 13 residues. Germline CDR1 reads DFQATT; CDR2 reads SNEGSKA (reference sequence). In DNA form, the CDR3 reads TGCAGTGCTAGAGGGGCTGGACCTGAGACCCAGTACTTC. It yields the protein CSARGAGPETQYF.

The chain uses TRBV2 and TRBJ1-2; D call uncertain. V was trimmed by 2 bases and J by 4 bases, leaving 5 bases between them. The CDR3 contains 12 residues. The germline gives CDR1 SNHLY, CDR2 FYNNEI. The CDR3: CASSESAYGYTF. The CDR3 DNA sequence: TGTGCCAGCAGTGAATCGGCCTATGGCTACACCTTC. The whole variable domain, remainder taken from reference TRBV2 and TRBJ1-2, is EPEVTQTPSHQVTQMGQEVILRCVPISNHLYFYWYRQILGQKVEFLVSFYNNEISEKSEIFDDQFSVERPDGSNFTLKIRSTKLEDSAMYFCASSESAYGYTFGSGTRLTVV.

This clonotype was seen repeatedly, ten times or more. This chain links TRBV5-1 with TRBJ2-5; 7 nucleotides align to TRBD1. CDR1 and CDR2 from the germline V gene are SGHRS and YFSETQ. V shed 0 bases, J shed 1 base, and the junction held 6 bases outside the gene matches. The CDR3 loop spans 16 amino acids. CDR3 coding DNA: TGCGCCAGCAGCTTGGCCGCCGGGACAGCCCAAGAGACCCAGTACTTC. Translation: CASSLAAGTAQETQYF.

V usage is TRBV6-1 and J usage is TRBJ1-6; no reliable D call. The CDR3 sequence is 12 residues long. CDR1 MNHNS and CDR2 SASEGT come from the germline V gene. V was cut by 0 bases and J by 10 bases, with 4 bases left in between. This CDR3 reads CASSEARSPLHF. For the CDR3, the DNA is TGTGCCAGCAGTGAAGCTCGCTCACCCCTCCACTTT.

The sample holds many counts of this clonotype. The gene calls are TRBV29-1 and TRBJ1-6; 10 bases fit TRBD1. V shed 4 bases, J shed 7 bases, and the junction held 1 base outside the gene matches. Germline V gives CDR1 SQVTM, CDR2 ANQGSEA. This CDR3 is 13 amino acids long. Here the CDR3 reads CSVGDRGNSPLHF. In DNA form, the CDR3 reads TGCAGCGTTGGGGACAGGGGAAATTCACCCCTCCACTTT.

This clonotype came up a few times. This rearrangement joins TRBV3-1 to TRBJ2-2; 7 nucleotides agree with TRBD1. The CDR3 totals 13 residues. V shed 4 bases, J shed 6 bases, and the junction held 2 bases outside the gene matches. Per germline, CDR1 LGHDT and CDR2 YNNKEL (reference sequence). The DNA for the CDR3 is TGTGCCAGCAGCCGTGGACAGGCCGGGGAGCTGTTTTTT. Translated, it gives CASSRGQAGELFF.

This clonotype appeared a few times. The V and J genes are TRBV12-3 or TRBV12-4 and TRBJ2-7, with 8 bases lining up with TRBD2. The CDR3 consists of 13 residues. Germline trimming cut 3 bases from V and 6 bases from J; bases unmatched to any gene: 4. The CDR3, as DNA: TGTGCCAGCAGTTTCCAGCGGGGGACCGAGCAGTACTTC. Its protein product is CASSFQRGTEQYF.

The chain couples TRBV7-3 to TRBJ2-3; D is ambiguous. The CDR3 loop spans 16 amino acids. The V gene lost 4 bases and the J gene lost 5 bases, with 19 bases spanning the gap. CDR1 SGHTA and CDR2 FQGTGA come from the germline V gene. CDR3 region: CASSSTMMIAGDTQYF. The CDR3, as DNA: TGTGCCAGCAGCTCCACAATGATGATTGCAGGAGATACGCAGTATTTT.

This clonotype was picked up a small number of times. V usage is TRBV7-9 and J usage is TRBJ1-1; no firm D call. The V gene lost 3 bases and the J gene lost 5 bases, with 10 bases spanning the gap. The CDR3 consists of 13 residues. Germline V gives CDR1 SEHNR, CDR2 FQNEAQ (reference sequence). Here the CDR3 reads CASSFGSRTEAFF. CDR3 DNA: TGTGCCAGCAGCTTCGGGTCGAGGACTGAAGCTTTCTTT.

This clonotype was picked up many times. V usage is TRBV12-3 or TRBV12-4 and J usage is TRBJ2-7, with 7 bases identical to TRBD2. CDR3 length: 14 amino acids. V shed 3 bases and J 4 bases; nucleotides not matched to a gene: 6. CDR3: CASSFSQGGYEQYF. DNA for the CDR3: TGTGCCAGCAGTTTCTCCCAGGGAGGGTACGAGCAGTACTTC.

The chain joins TRBV6-1 to TRBJ2-7; D might be TRBD2 (5 bases). Deletions cut 2 bases from V and 7 bases from J, with 12 bases between. The germline V gene encodes CDR1 MNHNS and CDR2 SASEGT. This CDR3 is built from 13 residues. This CDR3 is CASSERRTGEQYV. CDR3 bases: TGTGCCAGCAGTGAAAGGAGGACTGGGGAGCAGTACGTC.

The genes are TRBV20-1 and TRBJ1-2; D perhaps matches TRBD1 (5 bases). V was trimmed by 4 bases and J by 0 bases, leaving 12 bases between them. The CDR3 loop spans 14 amino acids. The germline V gene encodes CDR1 DFQATT and CDR2 SNEGSKA (reference sequence). The CDR3 loop reads CSAKLGTANYGYTF. In DNA, the CDR3 is TGCAGTGCTAAACTCGGGACGGCTAACTATGGCTACACCTTC.

The rearrangement joins TRBV28 to TRBJ1-5, with 8 bases fitting TRBD1. Germline CDR1 reads MDHEN; CDR2 reads SYDVKM. V shed 5 bases and J 2 bases; nucleotides not matched to a gene: 11. The CDR3 runs 17 residues. The DNA of the CDR3 is TGTGCCAGCAGTCACGACAGGGGATGGGGTGGCAATCAGCCCCAGCATTTT. Its protein product is CASSHDRGWGGNQPQHF.

This clonotype was detected a few times. CDR3 protein: CASSLATGTPSPLHF. CDR3 DNA: TGCGCCAGCAGCCTGGCCACCGGGACACCCTCACCCCTCCACTTT. The V call is TRBV5-1, the J call TRBJ1-6; D may be TRBD1 (6 bases). Germline CDR1 reads SGHRS; CDR2 reads YFSETQ. V lost 4 bases, J lost 10 bases, and 18 bases lay in between. The CDR3 loop spans 15 amino acids.

The rearrangement uses TRBV11-2 and TRBJ1-6; the D is unclear. Germline CDR1 SGHAT, CDR2 FQNNGV. CDR3 size: 12 residues. The V end was cut by 8 bases, the J end by 7 bases, with 9 bases between. In DNA form, the CDR3 reads TGTGCCAGCGGAGTGGACAATTCACCCCTCCACTTT. Its protein is CASGVDNSPLHF.

The V and J genes are TRBV7-2 and TRBJ2-5, with unresolved D. This CDR3 is 13 amino acids long. Looked up from germline, CDR1 is SGHTA and CDR2 is FQGNSA. Trimming took off 0 bases at V and 5 bases at J, with 7 bases between the two ends. The CDR3 is CASSLAIQETQYF. DNA of the CDR3: TGTGCCAGCAGCTTAGCAATTCAGGAGACCCAGTACTTC.

This chain's CDR3 is CSARVGQGQPQHF. The CDR3 DNA is TGCAGTGCTAGAGTAGGGCAGGGTCAGCCCCAGCATTTT. V is TRBV20-1 and J is TRBJ1-5; D possibly corresponds to TRBD1 (5 bases). Germline CDR1 reads DFQATT; CDR2 reads SNEGSKA (reference sequence). V was shortened by 1 base and J by 6 bases, with 10 bases between the two germline ends. This CDR3 has 13 amino acids.